This T cell receptor beta chain was captured by sequencing in a study of OX40 agonist ivuxolimab in advanced cancers. Study-level information: A mean age of roughly 60 years, range 23 to 79, was recorded, and over 65% were male.

Germline lookup yields CDR1 SGHTA and CDR2 FQGNSA. The V end lost 1 base, the J end lost 0 bases, and 10 bases lay between the germline ends. This CDR3 spans 16 amino acids. Autoimmune disease history or systemic immunosuppression excluded patients. Method: immunoSEQ multiplex PCR; TCRdb's copy keeps in-frame clones and lacks some. The sample carries tens of thousands of clones, 85% recorded once. This rearrangement joins TRBV7-2 to TRBJ1-5; a weak D match, TRBD1 (5 bases). The sample in question was CD4+ or CD8+ T cells sorted from blood, obtained in a trial of the OX40 agonist ivuxolimab. The receptor comes from an adult with an advanced solid tumor such as melanoma, head and neck, liver or kidney cancer. The CDR3 DNA sequence: TGTGCCAGCAGCTTAGTCGGGGCTAATAGCAATCAGCCCCAGCATTTT. This sequence encodes CASSLVGANSNQPQHF.